There are a few counts of the clone carrying this T cell receptor beta chain. The antigen is undetermined. RNA transcripts were the template for amplifying TCR beta CDR3 regions. In the first-round RT-PCR of the TCR CDR3, the HTBI primer set was used. MiXCR was run by TCRdb on the multiplex PCR reads, yielding one entry per CDR3 protein. The sample lists fewer than 650,000 distinct CDR3 sequences, approximately 13% occurring once. This entry belongs to a study of T cells in Graves' hyperthyroidism and ophthalmopathy. About the study: Peripheral blood sampling occurred at initial diagnosis, before any treatment.

The sample of blood was obtained at first hyperthyroidism diagnosis (before any ophthalmopathy symptoms). A roughly 9.7 ml volume of fresh peripheral blood provided the PBMCs. CDR1 and CDR2 (germline): SGDLS, YYNGEE. Trimming took off 6 bases at V and 1 base at J, with 14 bases between the two ends. There are 16 residues in the CDR3. General observations from the study: A model of 13 V-J features distinguished ophthalmopathy from stable hyperthyroidism.

The chain is built from TRBV9 and TRBJ2-6, with a possible D match to TRBD1 (5 bases). Sequencing was performed on blood. The source is a woman aged 25 to 39 with Graves' hyperthyroidism that later progressed to Graves' ophthalmopathy. This CDR3 reads CASTPLQGSGANVLTF. The CDR3 nucleotides are TGTGCCAGCACCCCCCTCCAGGGTTCTGGGGCCAACGTCCTGACTTTC.